The entry below describes one TCR beta chain. Its specificity is not known. The data originate from a study of graft-versus-host responses after intestinal transplantation. At the level of the study: Every recipient underwent anti-thymocyte globulin induction, then tacrolimus and steroids for 3 to 4 years.

The protocol was immunoSEQ multiplex PCR, while the TCRdb copy is restricted to in-frame clones and leaves out a portion. Among about 85,000 clones listed, around 86% were seen once. Sequencing was performed on unstimulated CD8+ T cells sorted from spleen or lymph node cells, taken before intestinal transplant. This TCR was sampled from a human donor who received an intestinal transplant.

The CDR3: CASSPGGGFRDRGSYEQYF. As DNA, the CDR3 is TGTGCCAGCTCACCAGGGGGAGGATTTAGGGATAGGGGATCCTACGAGCAGTACTTC. This chain links TRBV18 with TRBJ2-7; D is perhaps TRBD2 (6 bases). The V end was cut by 2 bases, the J end by 1 base, with 24 bases between. The CDR3 loop spans 19 amino acids. Germline lookup yields CDR1 KGHSH and CDR2 LQKENI.